This passage covers 8 T cell receptor beta chains from one sample sequenced in a study of a mutant IDH1 vaccine in newly diagnosed glioma. Using immunoSEQ multiplex PCR, the repertoire was profiled, and TCRdb retains in-frame clones only, with some absent. The data hold some 50,000 clones, with about 81% observed a single time. The time point is: week 47, end of study. Vaccination used 300 ug of mutant IDH1 20-mer peptide per dose, with topical imiquimod. For these receptors, no antigen is known. Sequencing used PBMCs, obtained from a glioma patient whose treatment included an IDH1 peptide vaccine. The receptors here all came from a woman aged 30 to 39 with glioma. Some clones in this sample may be carry-over from other donors' samples.

J is TRBJ2-1 and V is TRBV27; TRBD2 is a possible D gene (6 bases). V was cut by 8 bases and J by 2 bases, with 13 bases left in between. The CDR3 loop spans 14 amino acids. Germline V gene sequence: CDR1 MNHEY, CDR2 SMNVEV (reference sequence). For the CDR3, the DNA is TGTGCCAGCTCTGAACTAGCTCCCTACAATGAGCAGTTCTTC. Translated: CASSELAPYNEQFF.

This clone was seen just once. This sequence joins TRBV19 and TRBJ2-3; the D call may be TRBD1 or TRBD2 (5 bases each). Trimming took 0 bases from V and 5 from J, leaving 15 bases between them. Looked up from germline, CDR1 is LNHDA and CDR2 is SQIVND (reference sequence). The CDR3 contains 16 residues. In DNA form, the CDR3 reads TGTGCCAGTAGTATAGAGGGGACGGTAAGAGTAGATACGCAGTATTTT. It yields the protein CASSIEGTVRVDTQYF.

This clone turned up a few times. J is TRBJ1-5 and V is TRBV30, with a tentative D call TRBD1 (6 bases). The V end was cut by 0 bases, the J end by 8 bases, with 14 bases between. CDR3 length equals 14 residues. Germline CDR1 GTSNPN, CDR2 SVGIG (reference sequence). CDR3 DNA: TGTGCCTGGAGTGTAAGGAGGGGGGACAAGCCCCAGCATTTT. Translation: CAWSVRRGDKPQHF.

This clone was seen a few times. The rearrangement uses TRBV10-1 and TRBJ2-5, with D unclear. Germline V gene sequence: CDR1 WNHNN, CDR2 SYGVQD (reference sequence). V was cut by 3 bases and J by 1 base, with 15 bases left in between. The CDR3 loop spans 16 amino acids. The CDR3, as DNA: TGCGCCAGCAGTGAAGTATCAGTGGCGGTCCAAGAGACCCAGTACTTC. This sequence encodes CASSEVSVAVQETQYF.

The chain recombines TRBV25-1 with TRBJ2-7; 7 bases line up with TRBD1. The CDR3 spans 12 residues. The germline V gene has CDR1 MGHDK and CDR2 SYGVNS. V lost 8 bases to trimming and J lost 1 base; unmatched junction nucleotides: 2. Here the CDR3 reads CASGDSSYEQYF. The CDR3 bases are TGTGCCAGCGGGGACAGTTCCTACGAGCAGTACTTC.

The J gene is TRBJ1-4, the V gene TRBV19; D perhaps matches TRBD1 (6 bases). Between the trimmed V and J ends, which lost 7 bases and 7 bases, there was a span of 16 bases. CDR1 is LNHDA, CDR2 SQIVND, per germline (reference sequence). The CDR3 extends over 14 amino acids. CDR3 residues: CASIPRGGSEKLFF. DNA for the CDR3: TGTGCCAGTATTCCTAGGGGGGGAAGTGAAAAACTGTTTTTT. The full variable domain, completed using reference TRBV19 and TRBJ1-4, is DGGITQSPKYLFRKEGQNVTLSCEQNLNHDAMYWYRQDPGQGLRLIYYSQIVNDFQKGDIAEGYSVSREKKESFPLTVTSAQKNPTAFYLCASIPRGGSEKLFFGSGTQLSVL.

The chain employs TRBV11-2 and TRBJ1-5; D gene uncertain. The CDR3 spans 13 residues. Germline CDR1 and CDR2: SGHAT and FQNNGV. V gave up 1 base and J gave up 9 bases, with 10 bases separating them. DNA of the CDR3: TGTGCCAGCAGCTTAGGCGCAGATCGGCCCCAGCATTTT. This codes for CASSLGADRPQHF.

The genes are TRBV30 and TRBJ2-1; TRBD2 agrees at 9 bases. CDR1 and CDR2 (germline): GTSNPN, SVGIG (reference sequence). V was pared by 1 base and J by 7 bases, with 8 bases of the junction left unmatched. The CDR3 has 15 residues. Written as DNA, the CDR3 is TGTGCCTGGAGTGGTCAAGGACTAGCGAATAATGAGCAGTTCTTC. This encodes CAWSGQGLANNEQFF.